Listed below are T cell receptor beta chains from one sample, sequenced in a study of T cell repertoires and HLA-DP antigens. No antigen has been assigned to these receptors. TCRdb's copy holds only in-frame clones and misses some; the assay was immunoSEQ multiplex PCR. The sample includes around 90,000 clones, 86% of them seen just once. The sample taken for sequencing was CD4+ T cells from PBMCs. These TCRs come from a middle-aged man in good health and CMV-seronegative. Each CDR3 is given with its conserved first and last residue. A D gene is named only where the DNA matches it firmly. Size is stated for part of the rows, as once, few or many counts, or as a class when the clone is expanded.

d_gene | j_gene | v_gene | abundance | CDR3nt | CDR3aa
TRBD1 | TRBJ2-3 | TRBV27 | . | TGTGCCAGCAGTTTATCTTTCAGGGGGCTGGGAGATACGCAGTATTTT | CASSLSFRGLGDTQYF
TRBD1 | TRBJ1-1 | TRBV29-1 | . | TGCAGCGTAATGAGGGGGCTCAACACTGAAGCTTTCTTT | CSVMRGLNTEAFF
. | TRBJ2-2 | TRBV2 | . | TGTGCCAGCAGTGAATGGGCTGCTGGGACCGGGGAGCTGTTTTTT | CASSEWAAGTGELFF
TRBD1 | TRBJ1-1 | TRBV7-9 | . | TGTGCCAGCAGCCTAGGGGGCACGAACACTGAAGCTTTCTTT | CASSLGGTNTEAFF
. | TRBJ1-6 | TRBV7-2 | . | TGTGCCAGCAGCCACGCCGGGTCCTATAATTCACCCCTCCACTTT | CASSHAGSYNSPLHF
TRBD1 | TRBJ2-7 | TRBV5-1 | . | TGCGCCAGCAGCTTGGGTGGGCAGGGGGCTGGCGAGCAGTACTTC | CASSLGGQGAGEQYF
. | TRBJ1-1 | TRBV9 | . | TGTGCCAGCAGCGTAGCCCTTACAGGGAGGGACTCTGAAGCTTTCTTT | CASSVALTGRDSEAFF
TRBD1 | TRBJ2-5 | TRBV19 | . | TGTGCCAGTACTCCCCGATGGGGACAGGGGATCCAAGAGACCCAGTACTTC | CASTPRWGQGIQETQYF
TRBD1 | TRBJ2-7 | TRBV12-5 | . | TGTGCTAGTGGTTGGGGACGGGACAGAACCTACGAGCAGTACTTC | CASGWGRDRTYEQYF
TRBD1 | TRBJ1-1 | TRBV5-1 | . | TGCGCCAGCAGCCCCCAGGGGGTGGGCACTGAAGCTTTCTTT | CASSPQGVGTEAFF
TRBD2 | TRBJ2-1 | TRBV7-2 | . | TGTGCCAGCAGCCCTGGGACTAGCGTGGGTGAGCAGTTCTTC | CASSPGTSVGEQFF
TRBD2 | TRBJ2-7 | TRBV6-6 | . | TGTGCCAGCAGTTACCCCGGTAGCGGGCCCTACGAGCAGTACTTC | CASSYPGSGPYEQYF
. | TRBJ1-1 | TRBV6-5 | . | TGTGCCAGCAGGCCTCCTGGGAACACTGAAGCTTTCTTT | CASRPPGNTEAFF
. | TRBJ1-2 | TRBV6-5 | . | TGTGCCAGCAGACAGGACCCCATTGGCTACACCTTC | CASRQDPIGYTF
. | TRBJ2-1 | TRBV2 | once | TGTGCCAGCAAAGTCGAAACCTACAATGAGCAGTTCTTC | CASKVETYNEQFF
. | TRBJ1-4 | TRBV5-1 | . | TGCGCCAGCAGCTTGAGTTCAGTGGAGGAAAAACTGTTTTTT | CASSLSSVEEKLFF
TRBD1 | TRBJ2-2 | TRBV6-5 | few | TGTGCCAGCAGTCAGGGGGCGATCGGGGAGCTGTTTTTT | CASSQGAIGELFF
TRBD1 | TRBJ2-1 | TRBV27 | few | TGTGCCAGCAGCCCTGTTAGTAGCGGAACAGGGGGTGAGCAGTTCTTC | CASSPVSSGTGGEQFF
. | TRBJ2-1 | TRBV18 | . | TGTGCCAGCTCACCAATCCCCACAACCAATGAGCAGTTCTTC | CASSPIPTTNEQFF
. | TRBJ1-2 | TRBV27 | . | TGTGCCAGCAAAAGCGGGACACTTAACTATGGCTACACCTTC | CASKSGTLNYGYTF
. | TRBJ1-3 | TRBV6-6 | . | TGTGCCAGCCTGGGCGGGTCTGGAAACACCATATATTTT | CASLGGSGNTIYF
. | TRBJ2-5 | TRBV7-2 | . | TGTGCCAGCACCTCACTAGAGACCCAGTACTTC | CASTSLETQYF
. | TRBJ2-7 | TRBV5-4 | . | TGTGCCAGCAGCTTGAGCGCGGACTCCTACGAGCAGTACTTC | CASSLSADSYEQYF
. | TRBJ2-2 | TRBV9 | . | TGTGCCAGCAGCGTAGTGGGGACCGGGGAGCTGTTTTTT | CASSVVGTGELFF
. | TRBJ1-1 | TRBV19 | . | TGTGCCAGTAGCCGGACGGCGAACACTGAAGCTTTCTTT | CASSRTANTEAFF
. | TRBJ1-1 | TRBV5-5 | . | TGTGCCAGCAGCTTGTTAGAACAGAGGAACACTGAAGCTTTCTTT | CASSLLEQRNTEAFF
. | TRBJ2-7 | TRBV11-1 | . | TGTGCCAGCACCCACGGCCAGGGACGGAGCTACGAGCAGTACTTC | CASTHGQGRSYEQYF
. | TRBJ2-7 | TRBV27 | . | TGTGCCAGCAGCTCAAACGTCGCCCTTTACGAGCAGTACTTC | CASSSNVALYEQYF
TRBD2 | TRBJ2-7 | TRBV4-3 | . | TGCGCCAGCAGCCTCGGCGGGGGGGGATACGAGCAGTACTTC | CASSLGGGGYEQYF
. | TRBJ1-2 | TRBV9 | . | TGTGCCAGCAGCGGCGCGAATTACGGTGGCTACACCTTC | CASSGANYGGYTF
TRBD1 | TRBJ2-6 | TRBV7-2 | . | TGTGCCAGCAGCAAGGGACAGATCTCTGGGGCCAACGTCCTGACTTTC | CASSKGQISGANVLTF
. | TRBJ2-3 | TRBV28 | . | TGTGCCAGCGGGTATCCGGGGCCCGACACAGATACGCAGTATTTT | CASGYPGPDTDTQYF
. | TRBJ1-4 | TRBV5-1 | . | TGCGCCAGCAGCTTCGGACGGCTTAATGAAAAACTGTTTTTT | CASSFGRLNEKLFF
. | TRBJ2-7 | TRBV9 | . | TGTGCCAGCAGCCCTCTGGGGACAACCTACGAGCAGTACTTC | CASSPLGTTYEQYF
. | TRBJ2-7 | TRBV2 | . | TGTGCCAGCAGCAAGGACAGAGGGACCCCCTACGAGCAGTACTTC | CASSKDRGTPYEQYF
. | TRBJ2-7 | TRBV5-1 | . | TGCGCCAGCAGCTTGGGGGACCGAACCTACGAGCAGTACTTC | CASSLGDRTYEQYF
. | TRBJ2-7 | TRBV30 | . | TGTGCCTGGAGTGTACCTTGGGGAAGATACGAGCAGTACTTC | CAWSVPWGRYEQYF
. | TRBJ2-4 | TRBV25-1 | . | TGTGCCAGCAGTGAAGGGGCACTAAGGAACATTCAGTACTTC | CASSEGALRNIQYF
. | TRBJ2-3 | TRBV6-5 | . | TGTGCCAGCAGTTACGGGATACCTAGCACAGATACGCAGTATTTT | CASSYGIPSTDTQYF
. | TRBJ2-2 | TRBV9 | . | TGTGCCAGCAGGGGGGCCGGGGAGCTGTTTTTT | CASRGAGELFF
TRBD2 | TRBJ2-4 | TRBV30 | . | TGTGCCTGGAGTAGCGGGAGCAAAAACATTCAGTACTTC | CAWSSGSKNIQYF
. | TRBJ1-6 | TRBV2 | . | TGTGCCAGCAGTGCCCACAAAGCAACCTCTAATTCACCCCTCCACTTT | CASSAHKATSNSPLHF
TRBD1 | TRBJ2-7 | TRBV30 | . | TGTGCCTGGGGCCGGACAGGGGCCTACGAGCAGTACTTC | CAWGRTGAYEQYF
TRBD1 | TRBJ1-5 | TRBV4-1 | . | TGCGCCAGCAGCCCGACCCGGGACAGGAGCAATCAGCCCCAGCATTTT | CASSPTRDRSNQPQHF
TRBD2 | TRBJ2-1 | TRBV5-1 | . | TGCGCCAGCAGCGTGGGACTAGCGTCCAAGAATGAGCAGTTCTTC | CASSVGLASKNEQFF
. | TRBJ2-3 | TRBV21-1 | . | TGTGCCAGCAGCGGGGGGACACTGGGTTTCCTAGCGGGAGGAAGCACAGATACGCAGTATTTT | CASSGGTLGFLAGGSTDTQYF
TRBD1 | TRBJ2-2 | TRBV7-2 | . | TGTGCCAGCAGTCAAGACAGGGGGCGGACCGGGGAGCTGTTTTTT | CASSQDRGRTGELFF
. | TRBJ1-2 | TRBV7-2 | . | TGTGCCAGCAGCCCCGGGGACGGCCCTAACTATGGCTACACCTTC | CASSPGDGPNYGYTF
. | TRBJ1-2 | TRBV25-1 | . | TGTGCCAGCAGTGGGTACTACCGACTTCATGGGGAATTTATAGGCTACACCTTC | CASSGYYRLHGEFIGYTF
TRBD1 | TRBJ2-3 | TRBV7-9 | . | TGTGCCAGCAGCCGGACAGGCGACACAGATACGCAGTATTTT | CASSRTGDTDTQYF
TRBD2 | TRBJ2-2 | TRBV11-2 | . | TGTGCCAGCAGCGGCGGACTAGCGGGAGGAGCAGGGGAGCTGTTTTTT | CASSGGLAGGAGELFF
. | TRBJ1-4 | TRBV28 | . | TGTGCCAGCAGTTTAACAGGGACTCAAAAACTGTTTTTT | CASSLTGTQKLFF
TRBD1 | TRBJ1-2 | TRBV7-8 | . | TGTGCCAGCAGCTGGGGACAGTTTAACTATGGCTACACCTTC | CASSWGQFNYGYTF
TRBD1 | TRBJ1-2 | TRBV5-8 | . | TGTGCCAGCAGCTATGGGACAGGGAGGAACTATGGCTACACCTTC | CASSYGTGRNYGYTF
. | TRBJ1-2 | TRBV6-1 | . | TGTGCCATCCCCGCGGAGGGCAACTATGGCTACACCTTC | CAIPAEGNYGYTF
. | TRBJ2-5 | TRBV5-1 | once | TGCGCCAGCAGCTCCGCCGGGACCCCCGTGACCCAGTACTTC | CASSSAGTPVTQYF
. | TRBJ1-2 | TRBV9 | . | TGTGCCAGCAGCGCCCAGCTTGGGCACCTTAACTATGGCTACACCTTC | CASSAQLGHLNYGYTF
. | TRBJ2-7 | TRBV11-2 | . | TGTGCCAGCAGGCCTACAGGGTACGACGAGCAGTACTTC | CASRPTGYDEQYF
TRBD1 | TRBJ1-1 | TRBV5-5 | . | TGTGCCAGCAGCTCGCAGGGGGTGGGCACTGAAGCTTTCTTT | CASSSQGVGTEAFF
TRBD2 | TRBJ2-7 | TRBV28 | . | TGTGCCAGCAGCATACCGGGACTAGCGGTGAGCTCCTACGAGCAGTACTTC | CASSIPGLAVSSYEQYF